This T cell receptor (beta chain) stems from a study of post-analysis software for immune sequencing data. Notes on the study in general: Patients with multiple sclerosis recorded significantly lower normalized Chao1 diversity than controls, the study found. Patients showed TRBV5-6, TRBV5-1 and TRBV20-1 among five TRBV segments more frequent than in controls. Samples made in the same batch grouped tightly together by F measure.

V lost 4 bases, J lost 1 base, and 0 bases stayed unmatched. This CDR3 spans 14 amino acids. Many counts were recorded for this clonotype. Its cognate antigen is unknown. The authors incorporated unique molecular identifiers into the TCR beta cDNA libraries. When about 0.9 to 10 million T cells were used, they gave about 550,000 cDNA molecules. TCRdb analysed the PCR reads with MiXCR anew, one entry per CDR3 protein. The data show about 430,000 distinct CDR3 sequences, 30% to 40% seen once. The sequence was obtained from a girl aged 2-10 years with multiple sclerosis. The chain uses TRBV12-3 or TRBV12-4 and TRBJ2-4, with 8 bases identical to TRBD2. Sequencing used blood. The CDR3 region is CASSSSGAKNIQYF. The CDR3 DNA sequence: TGTGCCAGCAGTTCTAGCGGGGCCAAAAACATTCAGTACTTC.